Presented here are 20 T cell receptor beta chains from one specimen sequenced in a study of cytomegalovirus exposure and HLA in healthy donors (dated by TCRdb to the late 2010s). Libraries were made using the immunoSEQ multiplex PCR assay. A mixture of 60 forward primers for TCR Vbeta segments and 13 reverse primers for TCR Jbeta segments was used in the multiplex PCR. The immuneACCESS repertoire file appears here via TCRdb, limited to in-frame rearrangements. These files lack a portion of the clones; in checked studies, under half of the deficit traces to unresolved V genes, and the cause of the others is not known. Within this sample are 170,000 or so clones, with roughly 82% of them counted one time only. The ten most abundant clones make up 1.5% to 2% of the sample. Sequences were obtained from PBMCs. Source of these receptors: a woman aged 30 to 39 in good health and CMV-seronegative.

V usage is TRBV12-5 and J usage is TRBJ2-7; 14 positions agree with TRBD2. Germline values: CDR1 LGHNT, CDR2 FRNRAP. The junction had 3 bases not matched to a gene; V was cut back by 8 bases and J by 3 bases. This CDR3 is 14 amino acids long. The CDR3: CASRLAGGNYEQYF. Here the CDR3 DNA reads TGTGCTAGTCGACTAGCGGGGGGGAACTACGAGCAGTACTTC.

CDR3 in DNA: TGTGCCTGGAGGAAGGGGTGGGATAATTCACCCCTCCACTTT. This encodes CAWRKGWDNSPLHF. This chain joins TRBV30 and TRBJ1-6; D is possibly TRBD1 (5 bases). The CDR3 has 14 residues. Germline-derived CDR1 and CDR2 are GTSNPN and SVGIG (reference sequence). V was trimmed by 3 bases and J by 5 bases, leaving 11 bases between them.

The chain carries TRBV5-4 and TRBJ1-1, with 8 bases lining up with TRBD1. Looked up from germline, CDR1 is SGHNT and CDR2 is YYREEE (reference sequence). The V gene end was trimmed by 4 bases and the J gene end by 3 bases; junction bases not matched to a gene: 8. The CDR3 runs to 15 residues. The CDR3 region is CASSTRQGMHTEAFF. The CDR3 nucleotides read TGTGCCAGCAGCACTCGACAGGGGATGCACACTGAAGCTTTCTTT.

The chain recombines TRBV6-6 with TRBJ1-3; no definite D call. The V and J ends lost 2 bases and 6 bases respectively, with 11 bases between them. CDR1 is MNHNY, CDR2 SVGAGI, per germline (reference sequence). The CDR3 has 14 amino acids. This CDR3 reads CASSYALTENTIYF. As DNA, the CDR3 is TGTGCCAGCAGTTACGCCCTTACTGAAAACACCATATATTTT.

V usage is TRBV10-2 and J usage is TRBJ2-7; D uncertain. Trimming left V 4 bases short and J 0 bases short, with 19 bases between. From germline, CDR1 is WSHSY and CDR2 SAAADI. The CDR3 runs to 17 residues. The CDR3 loop is CASSGFPSPRRSYEQYF. The DNA for the CDR3 is TGCGCCAGCAGTGGGTTTCCAAGCCCTCGTCGCTCCTACGAGCAGTACTTC.

This rearrangement joins TRBV25-1 to TRBJ2-2; D is perhaps TRBD1 (5 bases). The CDR3 has 16 amino acids. Germline V gene sequence: CDR1 MGHDK, CDR2 SYGVNS. Trimming shortened V by 2 bases and J by 0 bases, and 10 bases separated the two germline ends. CDR3 nucleotides: TGTGCCAGCAGTGAAATAGAGACAGCGAACACCGGGGAGCTGTTTTTT. This codes for CASSEIETANTGELFF.

V and J are TRBV10-3 and TRBJ2-7; D is unclear. The CDR3 length is 11 residues. The germline V gene encodes CDR1 ENHRY and CDR2 SYGVKD. The V end lost 0 bases, the J end lost 5 bases, and 2 bases lay between the germline ends. The CDR3 DNA follows: TGTGCCATCAGTGAGTCTAACGAGCAGTACTTC. Protein sequence: CAISESNEQYF.

V gene TRBV19 combines with J gene TRBJ2-5; TRBD2 agrees at 10 bases. Germline CDR1 and CDR2: LNHDA and SQIVND (reference sequence). V shed 5 bases, J shed 5 bases, and the junction held 14 bases outside the gene matches. The CDR3 is made up of 17 amino acids. CDR3 nucleotide sequence: TGTGCCAGTAGTCTCACAAGCGGGGGGGCGGGTACGGAGACCCAGTACTTC. Translating it yields CASSLTSGGAGTETQYF.

The V call is TRBV9, the J call TRBJ1-1; TRBD1 is a possible D gene (5 bases). The CDR3 contains 13 residues. Trimming removed 4 bases at V and 5 bases at J, with 12 bases between. Germline-derived CDR1 and CDR2 are SGDLS and YYNGEE. In DNA, the CDR3 is TGTGCCAGCAGCCGCGGGGGAGAAACTGAAGCTTTCTTT. It is translated as CASSRGGETEAFF.

The genes are TRBV30 and TRBJ1-5; 12 bases line up with TRBD1. The V gene's germline CDR1 is GTSNPN and CDR2 SVGIG (reference sequence). CDR3 length equals 15 residues. The ends lost 4 bases at V and 8 bases at J; junction bases unmatched: 9. The CDR3 sequence is CAWTRGQGAGEPQHF. CDR3 in DNA: TGTGCCTGGACACGGGGACAGGGGGCCGGCGAGCCCCAGCATTTT.

This clone was observed a few times. V usage is TRBV28 and J usage is TRBJ1-2; 8 nucleotides line up with TRBD1. Germline loops: CDR1 MDHEN, CDR2 SYDVKM. The length of the CDR3 is 15 residues. V dropped 6 bases and J dropped 4; count of bases not matched to a gene: 10. CDR3 in amino acids: CASRNPQGAGYGYTF. The CDR3 DNA sequence: TGTGCCAGCAGGAACCCTCAGGGGGCGGGCTATGGCTACACCTTC.

This clone was detected only a few times. The chain has TRBV6-6 and TRBJ1-1; TRBD1 aligns across 8 bases. Trimming removed 7 bases from V and 10 bases from J; junction bases left unmatched: 14. CDR1 is MNHNY and CDR2 is SVGAGI in the germline V gene (reference sequence). This CDR3 has 14 amino acids. CDR3 amino acids: CASNRGKTAARAFF. In DNA form, the CDR3 reads TGTGCCAGCAACAGGGGGAAAACAGCGGCTAGAGCTTTCTTT.

J is TRBJ1-6 and V is TRBV5-4, with 7 bases lining up with TRBD1. V lost 5 bases and J lost 7; bases outside the gene matches: 6. CDR1 and CDR2 from the germline V gene are SGHNT and YYREEE (reference sequence). The CDR3 loop spans 14 amino acids. CDR3 loop: CASRLQGMNSPLHF. The CDR3 DNA follows: TGTGCCAGCAGGTTACAGGGGATGAATTCACCCCTCCACTTT. Full variable domain (rest looked up from reference TRBV5-4 and TRBJ1-6): ETGVTQSPTHLIKTRGQQVTLRCSSQSGHNTVSWYQQALGQGPQFIFQYYREEENGRGNFPPRFSGLQFPNYSSELNVNALELDDSALYLCASRLQGMNSPLHFGNGTRLTVT.

This chain connects TRBV5-1 to TRBJ1-2; 7 nucleotides agree with TRBD1. V shed 2 bases, J shed 7 bases, and the junction held 14 bases outside the gene matches. CDR3 size: 16 residues. The V gene's germline CDR1 is SGHRS and CDR2 YFSETQ. The CDR3 reads CASSFDRAPSHGGYTF. In DNA form, the CDR3 reads TGCGCCAGCAGCTTCGACAGGGCCCCGTCCCACGGTGGCTACACCTTC.

This clone has more than one count but fewer than ten. The chain employs TRBV7-9 and TRBJ1-2, with D uncertain. There are 15 residues in the CDR3. The germline V gene has CDR1 SEHNR and CDR2 FQNEAQ (reference sequence). V dropped 5 bases and J dropped 2 bases, with 15 bases sitting between them. The CDR3 loop reads CASSQTGDYNYGYTF. The CDR3 bases are TGTGCCAGCAGCCAAACGGGCGACTACAACTATGGCTACACCTTC.

The genes are TRBV5-6 and TRBJ2-5, with 7 bases aligning to TRBD1. Germline CDR1 reads SGHDT; CDR2 reads YYEEEE. J lost 5 bases, V lost 1 base, and 2 bases had no gene match. CDR3 length: 13 amino acids. In nucleotides, the CDR3 is TGTGCCAGCAGCTTGCAGGGGGTCGAGACCCAGTACTTC. It yields the protein CASSLQGVETQYF.

This clone is a singleton in its sample. The chain carries TRBV2 and TRBJ2-2; a possible D gene is TRBD1 (5 bases). Trimming stripped 8 bases from V and 7 bases from J, with 20 bases between. Germline CDR1 is SNHLY and CDR2 is FYNNEI. The CDR3 spans 15 residues. DNA for the CDR3: TGTGCCAGCTATGCACCCCAGGGCAATGGCGGGGAGCTGTTTTTT. Protein product: CASYAPQGNGGELFF.

The chain has TRBV19 and TRBJ1-6, with 11 bases that match TRBD1. After removal of 6 bases from V and 7 bases from J, the junction contained 8 bases not matched to a gene. The CDR3 totals 16 residues. Germline lookup yields CDR1 LNHDA and CDR2 SQIVND (reference sequence). The CDR3 DNA reads TGTGCCAGTAGGACAACCGGGACAGGGGGAAATTCACCCCTCCACTTT. Translation gives CASRTTGTGGNSPLHF.

This clone has more than one count but fewer than ten. V is TRBV11-3 and J is TRBJ2-1, with 11 bases that match TRBD2. From germline, CDR1 is SGHNT and CDR2 YENEEA. The CDR3 sequence is 15 residues long. After removal of 5 bases from V and 5 bases from J, the junction contained 5 bases not matched to a gene. The CDR3 here is CASSTGLAGDNEQFF. The CDR3 region has the DNA TGTGCCAGCAGCACCGGACTAGCGGGCGACAATGAGCAGTTCTTC.

The chain links TRBV18 to TRBJ1-1; D remains unclear. Germline V gene lookup returns CDR1 KGHSH and CDR2 LQKENI. The V gene lost 1 base and the J gene lost 0 bases, with 9 bases spanning the gap. The CDR3 has 15 residues. CDR3 bases: TGTGCCAGCTCACCACGGGAGAACGTGAACACTGAAGCTTTCTTT. This sequence encodes CASSPRENVNTEAFF.